This TCR beta chain comes out of a study of blood T cell repertoires in COVID-19 (dated by TCRdb to 2020 to 2021). For the study in its entirety: The collaborator samples originated in the United States, Italy and Spain and spanned the acute and convalescent phases of COVID-19. Subjects who had been exposed to COVID-19, were actively infected with it, or had recovered from it provided the deeply sampled blood TCRbeta repertoires that made up the dataset. The samples were drawn from the first 160 participants of the ongoing ImmuneRACE study and from under 1,500 subjects provided by 6 global collaborators. The sample metadata nearly always contained a de-identified subject ID, COVID-19 status, age in years and sex. A freely available public database, intended as a resource for researchers studying the immune response to SARS-CoV-2, is where the repertoires were released. The prospective study material was composed of cDNA or gDNA derived from T cells, B-cell-depleted T cells, or PBMCs. Where available, HLA class I and class II types were taken from metadata supplied by the sample provider and were not determined by assay-based typing.

The germline V gene encodes CDR1 SGHRS and CDR2 YFSETQ. The junction shows trimming of 4 bases on V and 3 bases on J, plus 11 bases between the germline ends. From the cysteine up to the phenylalanine, the CDR3 has a length of 13 residues. The sequence is cut down to CDR3 DNA, 39 bases in frame from base 1. TCRbeta CDR3 regions were amplified from genomic DNA using the immunoSEQ Assay, a bias-controlled multiplex PCR. The published analysis was carried out like this. Within the assay, amplification of reference gene primers was used to estimate how many nucleated cells each sample contained. To quantify the absolute abundance of each unique TCRbeta CDR3 rearrangement, sequence reads were collapsed and filtered. Productive Simpson clonality was computed per sample as the square root of Simpson's diversity index over productive rearrangements. TCRdb took this table from immuneACCESS and kept in-frame rearrangements with V and J called. Such tables lack part of the clones; where checked against another copy, unresolved V genes explain under half of the gap, and the rest is unexplained. V and J calls plus clone size are reproduced from that table; the DNA served to infer D and trimming. Counted in this sample were approximately 200,000 clones; approximately 90% of them appeared once. The ten largest clones add up to 1.2% of the sample.

Points the paper makes about the study in general: The quantity of clinical and demographic metadata differed by source and by participant and was supplied without curation.

Participants in the prospective study were aged roughly 18 to 95 years, lived in about two dozen United States geographic areas, and enrolled through a virtual design. In the prospective study, cohorts were assigned on the basis of participant-reported clinical history obtained from a screening survey and a study questionnaire. Recovered participants in ImmuneRACE Cohort 3 were defined by two consecutive negative NP/OP PCR tests, clearance by a healthcare professional, or resolution of symptoms. In the prospective study, whole blood, serum and a nasopharyngeal or oropharyngeal swab were collected from each participant by mobile phlebotomists. Participants in the prospective study had the option to provide additional blood draws and questionnaires over an approximately 2-month period. Blood samples from the prospective study were shipped frozen or at room temperature prior to DNA extraction. Worth noting for this clone: It has no known antigen specificity. Within one base of it there is no much larger clone, and no base qualities were kept.

This TCR derives from a young man who had recovered from COVID-19. The chain joins TRBV5-1 to TRBJ2-7, with an unclear D gene assignment. What was sequenced was PBMCs or T cells enriched from blood (not recorded which). In nucleotides, the sequence is TGCGCCAGCAGCAATAAACCCAGCTACGAGCAGTACTTC. Protein translation: CASSNKPSYEQYF.